These 23 T cell receptor beta chains were sequenced from one sample in a study of cytomegalovirus exposure and HLA in healthy donors. The PCR contained 60 Vbeta and 13 Jbeta primers. The protocol was immunoSEQ multiplex PCR, while the TCRdb copy is restricted to in-frame clones and leaves out a portion. The sample holds roughly 130,000 clones, about two thirds seen once. The sample taken for sequencing was PBMCs. The receptors shown here come from a human donor in good health.

The chain links TRBV29-1 to TRBJ2-7; D uncertain. There are 13 residues in the CDR3. V shed 4 bases and J shed 7 bases, with 17 bases lying between them. CDR1 and CDR2 (germline): SQVTM, ANQGSEA. In DNA, the CDR3 is TGCAGCGTTGCCGCTCAGGCCCCCTGGGAGCAGTACTTC. Its translation is CSVAAQAPWEQYF.

The chain is built from TRBV6-5 and TRBJ1-4, with TRBD1 matching 8 bases. The CDR3 runs to 14 residues. Trimming removed 7 bases from V and 10 bases from J; junction bases left unmatched: 11. Germline V gives CDR1 MNHEY, CDR2 SVGAGI. The CDR3 sequence is CASNPAGGLGKLFF. In nucleotides, the CDR3 is TGTGCCAGCAATCCGGCAGGGGGCTTAGGAAAACTGTTTTTT.

This chain connects TRBV28 to TRBJ1-5; D remains ambiguous. Germline loops: CDR1 MDHEN, CDR2 SYDVKM. Trimming stripped 10 bases from V and 3 bases from J, with 16 bases between. The CDR3 length is 14 residues. CDR3: CATDSGPYNQPQHF. The DNA for the CDR3 is TGTGCCACGGACTCCGGACCCTACAATCAGCCCCAGCATTTT.

The J gene is TRBJ1-2, the V gene TRBV27, with 8 bases that match TRBD1. Trimming took 3 bases from V and 4 from J; bases not matched to a gene: 7. This CDR3 is built from 15 residues. Germline V gene lookup returns CDR1 MNHEY and CDR2 SMNVEV (reference sequence). The CDR3 is CASSFSPGQGYGYTF. The CDR3 DNA reads TGTGCCAGCAGTTTTAGCCCCGGACAGGGCTATGGCTACACCTTC.

V gene TRBV14 combines with J gene TRBJ1-5, with a possible D match to TRBD1 (6 bases). CDR3 length equals 16 residues. Trimming took 5 bases from V and 1 from J, leaving 15 bases between them. Germline V gene data show CDR1 as SGHDN and CDR2 as FVKESK. The CDR3 region is CASSTPQGRSNQPQHF. CDR3 bases: TGTGCCAGCAGCACACCCCAGGGGCGAAGCAATCAGCCCCAGCATTTT.

The rearrangement links TRBV4-2 to TRBJ2-3; 11 nucleotides match TRBD2. Germline V gene sequence: CDR1 LGHNA, CDR2 YNFKEQ. Losses at the gene ends were 0 bases for V and 3 bases for J; bases not matched to a gene: 8. The CDR3 runs to 18 residues. The CDR3 loop reads CASSQDLAGGVTTDTQYF. The CDR3 DNA reads as TGTGCCAGCAGCCAAGATTTAGCGGGGGGGGTTACTACAGATACGCAGTATTTT.

DNA of the CDR3: TGTGCCAGTAGTACCTCCGGGACTACGCGCAGAGATACGCAGTATTTT. Amino acid sequence: CASSTSGTTRRDTQYF. The gene calls are TRBV19 and TRBJ2-3, with 7 bases identical to TRBD2. The CDR3 is 16 residues long. Germline V gene sequence: CDR1 LNHDA, CDR2 SQIVND (reference sequence). Trimming took 4 bases from V and 5 from J; bases not matched to a gene: 12.

The CDR3 region has the DNA TGTGCCAGCAGTTTAACAGGGACGAACACTGAAGCTTTCTTT. This encodes CASSLTGTNTEAFF. The V gene is TRBV6-6, the J gene TRBJ1-1, with D perhaps matching TRBD1 (6 bases). The CDR3 is 14 residues long. Trimming shortened V by 4 bases and J by 1 base, and 10 bases separated the two germline ends. In germline, CDR1 is MNHNY, CDR2 SVGAGI (reference sequence).

This chain uses TRBV5-6 with TRBJ2-5; TRBD1 agrees at 7 bases. The DNA matches TRBJ2-7 better at its end, which makes the J call doubtful. In germline, CDR1 is SGHDT, CDR2 YYEEEE. The CDR3 runs to 15 residues. CDR3 sequence: CASSLVPRQGPEQYF. In DNA, the CDR3 is TGTGCCAGCAGCTTAGTACCTCGACAGGGCCCCGAGCAGTACTTC.

In DNA, the CDR3 is TGCGCCAGCAGTCACGGGACTAGCGGGAAGGTGACCGGGGAGCTGTTTTTT. It specifies CASSHGTSGKVTGELFF. V usage is TRBV23-1 and J usage is TRBJ2-2; 13 bases agree with TRBD2. TRBV23-1 is an ORF for which the function is uncertain. The ends lost 3 bases at V and 5 bases at J; junction bases unmatched: 6. This CDR3 region has 17 residues.

The genes are TRBV11-1 and TRBJ1-2; D possibly corresponds to TRBD1 (5 bases). Germline values: CDR1 SGHAT, CDR2 FQDESV (reference sequence). The V and J ends lost 0 bases and 6 bases respectively, with 11 bases between them. This CDR3 has 14 amino acids. The CDR3 protein is CASSLAAGQDGYTF. The CDR3 nucleotides are TGTGCCAGCAGCTTAGCAGCAGGGCAGGATGGCTACACCTTC. Full variable domain (rest looked up from reference TRBV11-1 and TRBJ1-2): EAEVAQSPRYKITEKSQAVAFWCDPISGHATLYWYRQILGQGPELLVQFQDESVVDDSQLPKDRFSAERLKGVDSTLKIQPAELGDSAMYLCASSLAAGQDGYTFGSGTRLTVV.

This clone was found a few times. The genes are TRBV7-2 and TRBJ1-2; D is unclear. The V gene lost 3 bases and the J gene lost 5 bases, with 10 bases spanning the gap. CDR3 length: 13 residues. Per germline, CDR1 SGHTA and CDR2 FQGNSA. The CDR3 here is CASSLGGGYGYTF. In DNA form, the CDR3 reads TGTGCCAGCAGCTTGGGTGGCGGTTATGGCTACACCTTC.

V and J are TRBV5-4 and TRBJ2-7, with 7 bases lining up with TRBD2. The CDR3 totals 16 residues. V was pared by 0 bases and J by 5 bases, with 11 bases of the junction left unmatched. CDR1 SGHNT and CDR2 YYREEE come from the germline V gene (reference sequence). The CDR3: CASSLGGRAWGNEQYF. CDR3 nucleotide sequence: TGTGCCAGCAGCTTGGGAGGGAGGGCCTGGGGCAACGAGCAGTACTTC.

The rearrangement links TRBV4-2 to TRBJ1-2; D perhaps matches TRBD1 (6 bases). CDR1 is LGHNA and CDR2 is YNFKEQ in the germline V gene. The CDR3 covers 16 residues. With 0 bases removed from V and 4 bases from J, the gap between germline ends came to 15 bases. CDR3 residues: CASSQDRWGGGYGYTF. The CDR3, as DNA: TGTGCCAGCAGCCAAGATCGGTGGGGGGGCGGCTATGGCTACACCTTC.

The chain has TRBV5-1 and TRBJ2-1, with 11 bases identical to TRBD2. Trimming removed 4 bases from V and 0 bases from J; junction bases left unmatched: 6. The germline V gene has CDR1 SGHRS and CDR2 YFSETQ. The CDR3 has 17 amino acids. CDR3 nucleotides: TGCGCCAGCAGCACGGGACTAGCGGAAAGCTCCTACAATGAGCAGTTCTTC. Its translation: CASSTGLAESSYNEQFF.

This clone was seen more than once but under ten times. The CDR3 bases are TGCGCCAGCAGCTTGTTGTTAGCGGGAGGGGAGACCCAGTACTTC. Encoded protein: CASSLLLAGGETQYF. This sequence joins TRBV5-1 and TRBJ2-5; 11 bases are a match to TRBD2. Germline assignment: CDR1 SGHRS and CDR2 YFSETQ. The J segment lost 5 bases and the V segment lost 1 base, leaving 4 bases of the junction unmatched. The length of the CDR3 is 15 residues. Full variable domain (missing parts from reference TRBV5-1 and TRBJ2-5): KAGVTQTPRYLIKTRGQQVTLSCSPISGHRSVSWYQQTPGQGLQFLFEYFSETQRNKGNFPGRFSGRQFSNSRSEMNVSTLELGDSALYLCASSLLLAGGETQYFGPGTRLLVL.

The chain uses TRBV4-3 and TRBJ1-2; weak D call: TRBD1 (6 bases). V lost 0 bases and J lost 5, with 16 bases in between. From germline, CDR1 is LGHNA and CDR2 YSLEER. This CDR3 has 16 residues. The CDR3 region is CASSQDHAGTPYGYTF. The CDR3 coding sequence is TGCGCCAGCAGCCAAGATCATGCTGGGACACCTTATGGCTACACCTTC.

This rearrangement joins TRBV5-1 to TRBJ2-1; tentative D call: TRBD2 (7 bases). In germline, CDR1 is SGHRS, CDR2 YFSETQ. The CDR3 has 15 amino acids. V lost 4 bases, J lost 5 bases, and 16 bases lay in between. DNA for the CDR3: TGCGCCAGCAGCGGGGGGGGCTCCGACAACAATGAGCAGTTCTTC. It specifies CASSGGGSDNNEQFF.

This chain connects TRBV5-4 to TRBJ2-3, with a tentative D call TRBD2 (7 bases). The CDR3 is 15 residues long. Germline CDR1 and CDR2: SGHNT and YYREEE (reference sequence). V was trimmed by 4 bases and J by 7 bases, leaving 19 bases between them. The CDR3 DNA reads TGTGCCAGCAGCACCCGGGGGGCCCATCTATATACGCAGTATTTT. Protein product: CASSTRGAHLYTQYF.

V and J are TRBV27 and TRBJ2-7; 12 bases fit TRBD2. CDR3 length: 18 amino acids. V shed 6 bases and J 4 bases; nucleotides not matched to a gene: 16. Germline-derived CDR1 and CDR2 are MNHEY and SMNVEV (reference sequence). CDR3 in amino acids: CASSRTSGIFGLMYEQYF. The DNA for the CDR3 is TGTGCCAGCAGCAGGACTAGCGGGATTTTCGGTTTAATGTACGAGCAGTACTTC.

This clone was counted a few times. CDR3 amino acids: CATKQGGPSYNEQFF. The CDR3 region has the DNA TGTGCCACCAAGCAGGGGGGCCCCTCCTACAATGAGCAGTTCTTC. The chain has TRBV19 and TRBJ2-1, with D perhaps matching TRBD1 (7 bases). The CDR3 spans 15 residues. CDR1 is LNHDA, CDR2 SQIVND, per germline (reference sequence). V was pared by 10 bases and J by 0 bases, with 16 bases between.

The chain employs TRBV7-2 and TRBJ1-6; TRBD1 might be the D (5 bases). CDR1 and CDR2 from the germline V gene are SGHTA and FQGNSA. CDR3 length: 14 residues. V dropped 1 base and J dropped 11 bases, with 12 bases sitting between them. CDR3 region: CASSLGGGGTPLHF. The CDR3 region has the DNA TGTGCCAGCAGCTTAGGGGGGGGAGGGACACCCCTCCACTTT.

The chain couples TRBV27 to TRBJ1-6; no definite D call. This CDR3 is 16 amino acids long. V dropped 0 bases and J dropped 0 bases, with 6 bases sitting between them. CDR1 is MNHEY, CDR2 SMNVEV, per germline (reference sequence). CDR3 loop: CASSLSRSSYNSPLHF. The CDR3 DNA sequence: TGTGCCAGCAGTTTATCAAGGAGCTCCTATAATTCACCCCTCCACTTT.